These 23 T cell receptor beta chains originate from one sample sequenced in a study of T cell responses to AZD1222 COVID-19 vaccine (dated by TCRdb to the early 2020s). The library was generated by the immunoSEQ multiplex PCR assay. TCRdb re-hosts the immuneACCESS table, in-frame sequences only. Its copies lack some clones; in the studies checked, an unresolved V gene accounts for under half of them, and the cause for the rest is not known. A total of about 110,000 clones appear in this sample, around 90% of them only once. Of the sample, 1.6% falls within the top ten clones. This specimen's time point label, per the study, means: baseline before first vaccination. The specimen comprised peripheral blood, sampled on day 0 of AZD1222 vaccination. Receptors originate from an adult in good health.

V is TRBV5-6 and J is TRBJ1-5, with D tentatively TRBD1 (6 bases). Trimming pared 4 bases from V and 8 bases from J, leaving 19 bases between. The CDR3 has 15 amino acids. Per the germline V gene, CDR1 is SGHDT and CDR2 is YYEEEE. The CDR3 nucleotides read TGTGCCAGCAGCCTTCGACAGGATGCAATAAAGCCCCAGCATTTT. Its translation: CASSLRQDAIKPQHF.

The chain employs TRBV30 and TRBJ1-4, with 11 nucleotides matching TRBD1. V lost 5 bases, J lost 6 bases, and 2 bases stayed unmatched. The CDR3 runs 13 residues. Germline CDR1 reads GTSNPN; CDR2 reads SVGIG (reference sequence). CDR3 region: CAWGTGGYEKLFF. In nucleotides, the CDR3 is TGTGCCTGGGGGACAGGGGGTTATGAAAAACTGTTTTTT.

The V and J genes are TRBV18 and TRBJ2-3, with 8 nucleotides matching TRBD1. J gave up 0 bases and V 4 bases, and 6 bases lay outside the gene matches. This CDR3 region has 16 residues. Germline CDR1 is KGHSH and CDR2 is LQKENI. CDR3 amino acids: CASSLWTGTSTDTQYF. The DNA for the CDR3 is TGTGCCAGCTCACTCTGGACAGGGACTAGCACAGATACGCAGTATTTT.

The chain combines TRBV5-6 with TRBJ1-3; the D is unclear. Germline V gives CDR1 SGHDT, CDR2 YYEEEE. The CDR3 is made up of 11 amino acids. Trimming pared 10 bases from V and 2 bases from J, leaving 7 bases between. DNA for the CDR3: TGTGCCCCTAGGCCTGGAAACACCATATATTTT. Translation: CAPRPGNTIYF.

This chain connects TRBV5-1 to TRBJ1-1; TRBD1 might be the D (5 bases). CDR3 size: 15 residues. Trimming shortened V by 4 bases and J by 1 base, and 14 bases separated the two germline ends. The germline V gene has CDR1 SGHRS and CDR2 YFSETQ. The DNA of the CDR3 is TGCGCCAGCAGCGGGAAACAGGCCGGGAACACTGAAGCTTTCTTT. Translation: CASSGKQAGNTEAFF.

The V call is TRBV4-1, the J call TRBJ1-4; D not certain. This CDR3 comprises 14 residues. Germline V gene lookup returns CDR1 MGHRA and CDR2 YSYEKL. Trimming cost V 4 bases and J 7 bases, with 13 bases left between them. CDR3 sequence (DNA): TGCGCCAGCAGCCCGGGCCCTTCGGGTGAAAAACTGTTTTTT. Translation: CASSPGPSGEKLFF.

DNA for the CDR3: TGTGCCAGCAGTGGACTAGCGGGGAGAAACACCGGGGAGCTGTTTTTT. This gives the protein CASSGLAGRNTGELFF. The chain joins TRBV6-1 to TRBJ2-2, with TRBD2 matching 11 bases. The germline gives CDR1 MNHNS, CDR2 SASEGT. The CDR3 runs to 16 residues. V lost 4 bases, J lost 2 bases, and 3 bases stayed unmatched.

This chain connects TRBV10-2 to TRBJ1-1; D is possibly TRBD1 (6 bases). CDR1 is WSHSY and CDR2 is SAAADI in the germline V gene. This CDR3 is 13 amino acids long. Trimming removed 6 bases from V and 4 bases from J, with 12 bases in between. The CDR3 nucleotides read TGCGCCAGCAGCCCCGGACAGTTCACTGAAGCTTTCTTT. Amino acid sequence: CASSPGQFTEAFF.

V is TRBV30 and J is TRBJ2-2; maybe TRBD2 (6 bases). Deletions cut 4 bases from V and 7 bases from J, with 13 bases between. The CDR3 spans 13 residues. Germline V gives CDR1 GTSNPN, CDR2 SVGIG (reference sequence). The CDR3 protein is CAWTAGQGGELFF. In nucleotides, the CDR3 is TGTGCCTGGACTGCGGGGCAGGGCGGGGAGCTGTTTTTT.

The genes are TRBV30 and TRBJ1-5; D uncertain. Germline V gene sequence: CDR1 GTSNPN, CDR2 SVGIG (reference sequence). CDR3 length equals 16 residues. The V gene lost 0 bases and the J gene lost 0 bases, with 12 bases spanning the gap. For the CDR3, the DNA is TGTGCCTGGAGTGTAAAGCAGCTCAGTAGCAATCAGCCCCAGCATTTT. Amino acids: CAWSVKQLSSNQPQHF.

The chain couples TRBV19 to TRBJ1-2; TRBD1 aligns across 11 bases. The CDR3 sequence is 15 residues long. V trimming: 5 bases; J trimming: 7 bases; junction bases outside the gene matches: 9. Germline assignment: CDR1 LNHDA and CDR2 SQIVND (reference sequence). As DNA, the CDR3 is TGTGCCAGTAGTCCCCGGGACAGGGGGTATAGTGGCTACACCTTC. Protein product: CASSPRDRGYSGYTF.

The chain has TRBV30 and TRBJ1-4; TRBD1 is a possible D gene (5 bases). V gave up 0 bases and J gave up 8 bases, with 10 bases separating them. CDR1 is GTSNPN and CDR2 is SVGIG in the germline V gene (reference sequence). The CDR3 is 13 amino acids. The CDR3 DNA follows: TGTGCCTGGAGTGTACAGGCAGGAGAAAAACTGTTTTTT. This sequence encodes CAWSVQAGEKLFF.

The chain uses TRBV3-1 (or the pseudogene TRBV3-2) and TRBJ2-1; the match to TRBD1 covers 7 bases. This CDR3 is built from 15 residues. CDR1 LGHDT and CDR2 YNNKEL come from the germline V gene (reference sequence). Losses at the gene ends were 1 base for V and 0 bases for J; bases not matched to a gene: 0. The CDR3 loop is CASSQGDSSYNEQFF. The CDR3 region has the DNA TGTGCCAGCAGCCAAGGGGACAGCTCCTACAATGAGCAGTTCTTC.

CDR3 sequence: CASSIGWGAGSQPQHF. The CDR3 DNA follows: TGTGCCAGTAGTATAGGATGGGGGGCGGGCAGTCAGCCCCAGCATTTT. The V gene is TRBV19, the J gene TRBJ1-5; weak D call: TRBD1 (6 bases). CDR3 length equals 16 residues. Germline V gives CDR1 LNHDA, CDR2 SQIVND (reference sequence). V was trimmed by 1 base and J by 6 bases, leaving 16 bases between them.

The chain recombines TRBV19 with TRBJ1-2; unclear D gene. Germline CDR1 is LNHDA and CDR2 is SQIVND (reference sequence). V was clipped by 10 bases and J by 3 bases, with 18 bases between them. The CDR3 runs 14 residues. CDR3 protein: CATRARSLYYGYTF. The CDR3 DNA sequence: TGTGCCACAAGAGCTCGATCTTTGTACTATGGCTACACCTTC.

This sequence joins TRBV5-1 and TRBJ2-7; possibly TRBD1 or TRBD2 for D (5 bases each). Germline V gene lookup returns CDR1 SGHRS and CDR2 YFSETQ. The germline V and J ends were trimmed by 6 bases and 3 bases, with 13 bases remaining between them. The CDR3 loop spans 13 amino acids. In DNA form, the CDR3 reads TGCGCCAGCAACCCTCCAGGGAGCTACGAGCAGTACTTC. Amino acids: CASNPPGSYEQYF.

V usage is TRBV24-1 and J usage is TRBJ2-1, with D possibly called TRBD1 or TRBD2 (5 bases each). V was pared by 9 bases and J by 2 bases, with 10 bases between. Germline V gives CDR1 KGHDR, CDR2 SFDVKD. This CDR3 region has 13 residues. This CDR3 reads CATDTGPYNEQFF. The CDR3 DNA is TGTGCCACCGACACGGGACCCTACAATGAGCAGTTCTTC.

The chain carries TRBV5-8 and TRBJ1-2; D remains unclear. The germline CDR1 and CDR2 sequences are SGHTS and YDEGEE. The ends were cut back, 3 bases at V and 2 bases at J, with 14 bases in the middle. The CDR3 totals 15 residues. CDR3 sequence: CASSWTRWGNYGYTF. Written as DNA, the CDR3 is TGTGCCAGCAGCTGGACCCGGTGGGGAAACTATGGCTACACCTTC.

The rearrangement uses TRBV12-3 or TRBV12-4 and TRBJ1-2; D gene unclear. The germline V and J ends were trimmed by 2 bases and 8 bases, with 12 bases remaining between them. This CDR3 region has 13 residues. In nucleotides, the CDR3 is TGTGCCAGCAGTTTAAACATCCTCGGGGGCTACACCTTC. It is translated as CASSLNILGGYTF.

The gene calls are TRBV11-2 and TRBJ1-1; the D is unclear. The CDR3 consists of 12 residues. V lost 0 bases and J 12 bases, leaving 11 bases between the germline ends. Germline V gene sequence: CDR1 SGHAT, CDR2 FQNNGV. Written as DNA, the CDR3 is TGTGCCAGCAGCTTAGATTTCAGAGAAACTTTCTTT. It codes for CASSLDFRETFF.

CDR3 bases: TGTGCCAGCAGTTCTATGGGGGGCACTGAAGCTTTCTTT. This encodes CASSSMGGTEAFF. The chain carries TRBV12-3 or TRBV12-4 and TRBJ1-1; D might be TRBD1 (5 bases). The CDR3 totals 13 residues. V was pared by 4 bases and J by 4 bases, with 10 bases between.

The rearrangement joins TRBV15 to TRBJ1-4; D gene unclear. The CDR3 is 13 residues long. Trimming cost V 1 base and J 14 bases, with 14 bases left between them. Germline V lookup: CDR1 LNHNV, CDR2 YYDKDF (reference sequence). CDR3: CATSRGSTRALFF. CDR3 nucleotides: TGTGCCACCAGCAGAGGCAGTACTCGTGCGCTGTTTTTT.

The chain recombines TRBV6-2 or TRBV6-3 with TRBJ2-7; D unclear. Deletions cut 2 bases from V and 4 bases from J, with 12 bases between. The CDR3 totals 14 residues. CDR1 MNHEY and CDR2 SVGEGT come from the germline V gene. The CDR3 spells CASSYKVDPYEQYF. In DNA, the CDR3 is TGTGCCAGCAGTTACAAGGTTGACCCTTACGAGCAGTACTTC.